This T cell receptor (beta chain) was recorded in a study of T cells of healthy individuals. TCRdb independently ran MiXCR on the 5' RACE reads; one entry per CDR3 protein. Among tens of thousands of distinct CDR3 sequences listed, approximately 14% were seen once. The receptor was isolated from a human donor in good health.

The CDR3 bases are TGTGCCAGCAGTTCACCGGGACTAGCGGCCCCGCAGTACGAGCAGTACTTC. It codes for CASSSPGLAAPQYEQYF. The chain is built from TRBV12-3 or TRBV12-4 and TRBJ2-7; TRBD2 aligns across 11 bases. J gave up 4 bases and V 4 bases, and 12 bases lay outside the gene matches. The CDR3 runs 17 residues.